This T cell receptor beta chain is from a study of shared clonotypes between healthy human individuals. Whole-study findings and limits: Incomplete sequencing of sorted subsets was indicated by rarefaction despite large depth.

Trimming shortened V by 0 bases and J by 1 base, and 4 bases separated the two germline ends. This CDR3 contains 13 residues. Germline V CDR1 and CDR2: SGDLS, YYNGEE. This table comes from immunoSEQ multiplex PCR, and its TCRdb copy is limited to in-frame clones, with some not included. The repertoire holds some 900,000 clones, with 76% as singletons. This clone was seen more than once but under ten times. Its antigen remains unidentified. This specimen includes other DNA sequences encoding the same CDR3. The clonotype comes from a man aged 18 to 35 in good health. Sequenced: memory CD4+ T cells sorted from blood. The sample's subset: CD45RA-negative fraction. This rearrangement joins TRBV9 to TRBJ1-1; D is unclear. The CDR3 here is CASSVAPNTEAFF. DNA of the CDR3: TGTGCCAGCAGCGTAGCCCCGAACACTGAAGCTTTCTTT.